This T cell receptor (beta chain) was retrieved from a study of T-cell reconstitution after alpha-beta-depleted transplantation in children. This clonotype was detected ten times or more. TCRbeta library construction was performed incorporating unique molecular identifiers. Each CDR3 protein gets one entry after TCRdb re-called the PCR reads with MiXCR. The repertoire has 240,000 or so distinct CDR3 sequences, around 12% of them found once; the top ten carry roughly 2.6%. The CDR3 extends over 12 amino acids. CDR1 and CDR2 from the germline V gene are MNHNY and SVGAGI (reference sequence). The input for sequencing was PBMCs from the stem cell graft donor, taken from the stem cell graft. The origin of this receptor is a human donor who donated a stem cell graft to a child with acute lymphoblastic leukemia. The rearrangement joins TRBV6-6 to TRBJ2-1; 7 bases align to TRBD2. DNA of the CDR3: TGTGCGGCGGGAGCCGGCAAAAATGAGCAGTTCTTC. Translating gives CAAGAGKNEQFF.